Here is one T cell receptor (beta chain) with its context. It lacks a known antigen. No much larger clone exists at a distance of one base, and base qualities are not known. V lost 3 bases and J lost 4 bases, and the count of bases not matched to a germline gene is 13. Taken from cysteine to phenylalanine, the CDR3 has 17 residues. Of all the DNA, just the CDR3 is kept, 51 bases in frame from base 1. CDR1 SEHNR and CDR2 FQNEAQ were looked up in the germline V gene (reference sequence). The data were obtained in a study of radiotherapy plus CTLA-4 blockade in lung cancer (dated by TCRdb to between 2017 and 2018). Looking at the study overall: Objective responses occurred in approximately 17% of enrolled patients, and 30% to 40% achieved disease control.

Study-level results and caveats: The strongest predictors of response were reported to be early dynamic shifts in blood T cell clones along with a rise in serum interferon-beta following radiation. TCR clones derived from tumors expanded in peripheral blood after treatment with radiotherapy and ipilimumab.

In this study, focal radiation therapy paired with CTLA-4 blockade (ipilimumab) was tested in patients who had chemo-refractory metastatic non-small-cell lung cancer. The library was generated by the immunoSEQ multiplex PCR assay. TCRdb took over this immuneACCESS table, retaining in-frame rearrangements with V and J assigned. Such tables are incomplete; in checked studies, under half of the missing clones stem from an unresolved V gene, and the remainder is unexplained. Across this sample there are tens of thousands of clones, with around nine tenths seen only once. In total, the top ten clones hold 0.87% of the sample.

The chain couples TRBV7-9 to TRBJ1-1, with 8 middle bases fitting TRBD1. The sequence was obtained from a human donor with non-small cell lung cancer who had stable disease on radiotherapy plus ipilimumab. The sample was peripheral blood, taken from a patient treated with radiotherapy plus ipilimumab. The CDR3 protein sequence reads: CASSFTGTGGVATEAFF. The nucleotide sequence reads as follows: TGTGCCAGCAGCTTTACCGGGACAGGTGGGGTGGCCACTGAAGCTTTCTTT.